A selection of T cell receptor beta chains follows, all from one sample in a study of beta chain features in type 1 diabetes. Data came from immunoSEQ multiplex PCR; TCRdb stores just in-frame clones and leaves some out. The sample holds about 240,000 clones, about 30% seen once. Input material: central memory CD4+ T cells from blood. The receptor set was obtained from a man aged 30 to 45 in good health. CDR3s include the opening cysteine and the closing phenylalanine or tryptophan. The D gene is left open where the match is weak. Size values are once, few and many counts, or a class for expanded clones, and some rows have none.

cdr3_nt	cdr3_aa	d_call	j_call	clone_size	v_call
TGTGCTAGTGGACCAGAAGATACGCAGTATTTT	CASGPEDTQYF	-	TRBJ2-3	once	TRBV12-5
TGTGCCAGCAGCTTTCGAACAGGCGAGCAGTACTTC	CASSFRTGEQYF	-	TRBJ2-7	few	TRBV7-2
TGTGCCAGCAGCTCCCGTCTAGCGGGGGATTACGAGCAGTACTTC	CASSSRLAGDYEQYF	TRBD2	TRBJ2-7	few	TRBV7-9
TGTGCCAGCAGTAAGGGACCCGCTAACTATGGCTACACCTTC	CASSKGPANYGYTF	-	TRBJ1-2	-	TRBV6-5
TGTGCCAGCAGTTACTCGGGACAGGGTACCTATGGCTACACCTTC	CASSYSGQGTYGYTF	TRBD1	TRBJ1-2	-	TRBV6-5
TGTGCCTGGGGCCCGACGGGGGTTAATACGCAGTATTTT	CAWGPTGVNTQYF	-	TRBJ2-3	-	TRBV30
TGTGCCAGCAGCTCGCAGGGAAAGCAGTTCTTC	CASSSQGKQFF	-	TRBJ2-1	-	TRBV5-6
TGTGCCAGCAGTCCACTGACAGGGGCACAAGAGACCCAGTACTTC	CASSPLTGAQETQYF	TRBD1	TRBJ2-5	many	TRBV27
TGTGCCAGCAGCCAAGAATTAGGACGGAATGAGCAGTTCTTC	CASSQELGRNEQFF	-	TRBJ2-1	many	TRBV14
TGTGCCTGGAGTGAGAATTCGAACACCGGGGAGCTGTTTTTT	CAWSENSNTGELFF	-	TRBJ2-2	-	TRBV30
TGTGCCAGCAGTTTTCCAGGAACAGGAACAGATACGCAGTATTTT	CASSFPGTGTDTQYF	-	TRBJ2-3	-	TRBV28
TGTGCCAGCAGCCCTCTCGGGACCATCTACAATGAGCAGTTCTTC	CASSPLGTIYNEQFF	-	TRBJ2-1	-	TRBV6-6
TGTGCCAGCAGCTTAGCGGCCCGCCGCCAAGAGACCCAGTACTTC	CASSLAARRQETQYF	-	TRBJ2-5	-	TRBV7-2
TGCAGCGTTGATGCGCGGGAGGGTAGGACTGAAGCTTTCTTT	CSVDAREGRTEAFF	-	TRBJ1-1	few	TRBV29-1
TGTGCCTGGGGACACTCGAACACTGAAGCTTTCTTT	CAWGHSNTEAFF	-	TRBJ1-1	-	TRBV30
TGTGCCTGGAAGATGAAGGGTACTACCGGGGAGCTGTTTTTT	CAWKMKGTTGELFF	-	TRBJ2-2	few	TRBV30
TGTGCCAGCAGTGATTTCCCGGGACAAAGCTCTGGGGCCAACGTCCTGACTTTC	CASSDFPGQSSGANVLTF	-	TRBJ2-6	-	TRBV28
TGTGCCAGCAGCACAGGCCGGCCACACCAAGGGCCGTTCTTC	CASSTGRPHQGPFF	-	TRBJ2-1	few	TRBV21-1
TGTGCCAGCACCCTTAGCAATCAGCCCCAGCATTTT	CASTLSNQPQHF	-	TRBJ1-5	-	TRBV27
TGTGCCAGCAGCTGGGGAAACTACGAGCAGTACTTC	CASSWGNYEQYF	-	TRBJ2-7	few	TRBV5-6
TGTGCCAGCAGTCGAGACAGTGCCCTGCTTGACTTT	CASSRDSALLDF	-	TRBJ1-6	few	TRBV25-1
TGCGCCAGCAGCCTCGACTTGAATCAGCCCCAGCATTTT	CASSLDLNQPQHF	-	TRBJ1-5	few	TRBV5-1
TGTGCCAGCAGTCATTCTCGGGTTGGCAACACTGAAGCTTTCTTT	CASSHSRVGNTEAFF	-	TRBJ1-1	-	TRBV11-2
TGTGCCAGCAGCCGAGACAGGAACACCGGGGAGCTGTTTTTT	CASSRDRNTGELFF	-	TRBJ2-2	few	TRBV7-4
TGTGCCACTGGAACGGTCCACAATGAGCAGTTCTTC	CATGTVHNEQFF	-	TRBJ2-1	many	TRBV15
TGTGCCAGCAGCAAGGAAGGACTAAGCACAGATACGCAGTATTTT	CASSKEGLSTDTQYF	-	TRBJ2-3	few	TRBV9
TGTGCCTGGAGGCGTACAGGGGCGACCTACAATGAGCAGTTCTTC	CAWRRTGATYNEQFF	TRBD1	TRBJ2-1	-	TRBV30
TGTGCCAGCAGCTCCCCTCGGTCGTCCCAAGAGACCCAGTACTTC	CASSSPRSSQETQYF	-	TRBJ2-5	-	TRBV7-6
TGTGCCAGCAGCCAAAGGGCAGATACGCAGTATTTT	CASSQRADTQYF	-	TRBJ2-3	few	TRBV7-2